This T cell receptor beta chain was profiled in a study of blood T cell repertoires in COVID-19. This CDR3 has 19 residues. Germline CDR1 SGDLS, CDR2 YYNGEE. The J segment lost 2 bases and the V segment lost 0 bases, leaving 10 bases of the junction unmatched. Here immunoSEQ multiplex PCR was the method, and the copy in TCRdb shows in-frame clones only, minus some. Here the sample spans under 250,000 clones, around 83% being singletons. The TCR comes from a woman aged 40 to 55 with acute COVID-19. This chain links TRBV9 with TRBJ2-6; TRBD2 matches at 8 bases. Material: PBMCs or T cells enriched from blood (not recorded which). CDR3 nucleotide sequence: TGTGCCAGCAGCGTAGGGGGACTAGGGATCTCTCCTGGGGCCAACGTCCTGACTTTC. This sequence encodes CASSVGGLGISPGANVLTF.